This note documents a single T cell receptor beta chain sequence. The data belong to a study of shared clonotypes between healthy human individuals. Profiling relied on immunoSEQ multiplex PCR, and the TCRdb table lists in-frame clones only, not all of them. In the table there are millions of clones, 85% to 95% of which are singletons. Trimming removed 4 bases from V and 0 bases from J; junction bases left unmatched: 8. The CDR3 has 17 amino acids. Germline assignment: CDR1 SGHKS and CDR2 YYEKEE (reference sequence). The chain recombines TRBV5-5 with TRBJ1-4; 8 bases match TRBD1. Material for sequencing was naive CD4+ T cells sorted from blood. Subset described: CD45RA+ positively selected. This clonotype was sampled from a man between 18 and 29 years old in good health. The CDR3 DNA sequence: TGTGCCAGCAGCGCCGACAGGGGAAGTGCAACTAATGAAAAACTGTTTTTT. Its translation: CASSADRGSATNEKLFF.